This paragraph covers one T cell receptor (beta chain) sequence. The antigen remains unidentified. This record comes from a study of T cell repertoires in cytomegalovirus infection. For the study at large: CMV infection and matching HLA type were both indicated by public TCR beta signatures.

There are 13 residues in the CDR3. V dropped 5 bases and J dropped 5 bases, with 13 bases sitting between them. CDR1 is SGHDT and CDR2 is YYEEEE in the germline V gene. Study-level findings and limits: HLA-C-restricted TCR beta clonotypes specific for CMV led the ex vivo response. CMV carriers having the relevant HLA were flagged by cumulative public TCR beta family frequency.

MiXCR was run by TCRdb on the reads, yielding one entry per CDR3 protein. The sample comprises 570,000 or so distinct CDR3 sequences, 40% of which are singletons, and over 45% rests with the top ten. The genes are TRBV5-6 and TRBJ1-2, with D tentatively TRBD1 (5 bases). The clonotype comes from a human donor in good health (CMV status not recorded). Some clones in this sample may be carry-over from other donors' samples. Material: cultured PBMCs, obtained from culture after CMV antigen stimulation. The CDR3 is CASSRRTTYGYTF. Here the CDR3 DNA reads TGTGCCAGCAGTAGGCGGACAACTTATGGCTACACCTTC.